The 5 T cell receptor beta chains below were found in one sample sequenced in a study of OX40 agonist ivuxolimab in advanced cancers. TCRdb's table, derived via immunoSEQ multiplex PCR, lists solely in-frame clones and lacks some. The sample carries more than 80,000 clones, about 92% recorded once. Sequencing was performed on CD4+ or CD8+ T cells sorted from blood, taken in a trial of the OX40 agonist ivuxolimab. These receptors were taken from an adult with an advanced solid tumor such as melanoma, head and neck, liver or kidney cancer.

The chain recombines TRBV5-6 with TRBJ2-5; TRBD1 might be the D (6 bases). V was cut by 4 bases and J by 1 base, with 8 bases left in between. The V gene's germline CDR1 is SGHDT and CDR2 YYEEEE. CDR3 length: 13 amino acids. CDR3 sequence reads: CASSRDTQETQYF. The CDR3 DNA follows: TGTGCCAGCAGCAGGGACACCCAAGAGACCCAGTACTTC.

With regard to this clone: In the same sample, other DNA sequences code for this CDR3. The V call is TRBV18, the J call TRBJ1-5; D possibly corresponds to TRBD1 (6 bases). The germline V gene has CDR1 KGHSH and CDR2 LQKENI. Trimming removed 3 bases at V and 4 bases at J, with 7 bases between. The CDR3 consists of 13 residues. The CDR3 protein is CASSPQGNQPQHF. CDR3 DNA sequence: TGTGCCAGCTCACCCCAGGGGAATCAGCCCCAGCATTTT.

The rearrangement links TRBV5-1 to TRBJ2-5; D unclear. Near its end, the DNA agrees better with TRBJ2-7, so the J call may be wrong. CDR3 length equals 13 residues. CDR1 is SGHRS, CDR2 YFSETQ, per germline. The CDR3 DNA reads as TGCGCCAGCAGCTTGCAGGCAGCCCACGAGCAGTACTTC. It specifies CASSLQAAHEQYF.

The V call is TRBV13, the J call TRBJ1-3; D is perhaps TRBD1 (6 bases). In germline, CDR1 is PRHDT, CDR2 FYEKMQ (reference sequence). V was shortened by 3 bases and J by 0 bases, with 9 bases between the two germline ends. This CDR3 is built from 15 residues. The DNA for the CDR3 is TGTGCCAGCAGCTTCAGGGGTGACTCTGGAAACACCATATATTTT. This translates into CASSFRGDSGNTIYF. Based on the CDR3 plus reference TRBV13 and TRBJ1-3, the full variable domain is AAGVIQSPRHLIKEKRETATLKCYPIPRHDTVYWYQQGPGQDPQFLISFYEKMQSDKGSIPDRFSAQQFSDYHSELNMSSLELGDSALYFCASSFRGDSGNTIYFGEGSWLTVV.

The CDR3 here is CASRLLAGGDEQFF. DNA for the CDR3: TGTGCCAGCAGGTTACTAGCGGGAGGGGATGAGCAGTTCTTC. The V and J genes are TRBV11-3 and TRBJ2-1; 13 nucleotides align to TRBD2. The CDR3 has 14 residues. Trimming removed 6 bases from V and 8 bases from J; junction bases left unmatched: 4. The germline CDR1 and CDR2 sequences are SGHNT and YENEEA.